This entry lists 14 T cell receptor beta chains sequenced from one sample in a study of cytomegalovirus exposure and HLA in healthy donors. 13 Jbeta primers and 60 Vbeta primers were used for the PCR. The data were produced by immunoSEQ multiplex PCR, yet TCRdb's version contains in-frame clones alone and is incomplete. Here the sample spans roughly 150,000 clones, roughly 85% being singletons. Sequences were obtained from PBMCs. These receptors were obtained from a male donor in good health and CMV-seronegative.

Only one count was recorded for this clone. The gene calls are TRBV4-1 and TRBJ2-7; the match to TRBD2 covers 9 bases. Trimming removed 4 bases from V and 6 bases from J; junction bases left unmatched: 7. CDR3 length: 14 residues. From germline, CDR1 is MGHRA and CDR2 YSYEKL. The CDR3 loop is CASSPYLRGGEQYF. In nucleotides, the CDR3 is TGCGCCAGCAGCCCTTACTTGCGGGGGGGCGAGCAGTACTTC.

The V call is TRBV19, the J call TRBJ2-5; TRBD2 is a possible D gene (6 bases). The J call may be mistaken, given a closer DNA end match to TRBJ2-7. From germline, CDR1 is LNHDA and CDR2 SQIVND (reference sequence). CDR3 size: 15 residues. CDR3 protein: CASSLDGSLGYEQYF. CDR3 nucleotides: TGTGCCAGTAGCCTCGACGGGAGCCTAGGGTACGAGCAGTACTTC.

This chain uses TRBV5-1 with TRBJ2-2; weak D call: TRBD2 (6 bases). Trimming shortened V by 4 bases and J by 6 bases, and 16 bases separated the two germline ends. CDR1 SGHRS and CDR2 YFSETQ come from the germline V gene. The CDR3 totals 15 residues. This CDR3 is CASSLRLDPPGELFF. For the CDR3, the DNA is TGCGCCAGCAGCCTTCGACTAGACCCCCCCGGGGAGCTGTTTTTT.

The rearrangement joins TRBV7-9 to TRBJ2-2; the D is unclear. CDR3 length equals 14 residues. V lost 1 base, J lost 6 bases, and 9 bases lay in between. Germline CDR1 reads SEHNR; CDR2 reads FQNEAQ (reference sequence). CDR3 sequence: CASSLGQIPGELFF. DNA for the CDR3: TGTGCCAGCAGCTTAGGGCAGATCCCCGGGGAGCTGTTTTTT.

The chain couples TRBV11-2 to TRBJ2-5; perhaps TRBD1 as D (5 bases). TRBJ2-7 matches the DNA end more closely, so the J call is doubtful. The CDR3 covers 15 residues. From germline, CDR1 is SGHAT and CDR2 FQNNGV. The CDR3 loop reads CASSFLGRERNEQYF. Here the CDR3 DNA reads TGTGCCAGCAGCTTCCTGGGCAGGGAAAGGAACGAGCAGTACTTC.

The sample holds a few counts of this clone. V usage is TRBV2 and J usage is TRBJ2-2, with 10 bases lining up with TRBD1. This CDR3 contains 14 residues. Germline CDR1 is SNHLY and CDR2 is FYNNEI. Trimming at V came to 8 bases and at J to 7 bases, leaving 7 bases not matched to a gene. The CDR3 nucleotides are TGTGCCAGCGCGGGACAGGGGTCGGACGGGGAGCTGTTTTTT. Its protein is CASAGQGSDGELFF.

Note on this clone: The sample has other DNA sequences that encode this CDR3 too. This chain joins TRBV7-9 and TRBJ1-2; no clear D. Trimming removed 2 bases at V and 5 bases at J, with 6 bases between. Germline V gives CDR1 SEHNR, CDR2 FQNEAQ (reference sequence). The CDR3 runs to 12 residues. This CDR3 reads CASSLPGYGYTF. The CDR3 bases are TGTGCCAGCAGCTTACCAGGATATGGCTACACCTTC.

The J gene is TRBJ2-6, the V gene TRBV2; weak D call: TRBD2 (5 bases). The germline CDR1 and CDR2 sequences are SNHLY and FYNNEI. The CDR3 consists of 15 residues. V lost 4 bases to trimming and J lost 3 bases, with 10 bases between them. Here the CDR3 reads CASSVLRVGANVLTF. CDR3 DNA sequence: TGTGCCAGCAGTGTTTTGCGGGTTGGGGCCAACGTCCTGACTTTC.

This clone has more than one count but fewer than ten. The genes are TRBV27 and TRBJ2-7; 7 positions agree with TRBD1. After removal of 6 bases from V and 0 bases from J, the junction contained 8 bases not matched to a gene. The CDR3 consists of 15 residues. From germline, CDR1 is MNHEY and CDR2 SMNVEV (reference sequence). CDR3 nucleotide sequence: TGTGCCAGCAGGAAAAACAGGGGCCCCTCCTACGAGCAGTACTTC. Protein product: CASRKNRGPSYEQYF.

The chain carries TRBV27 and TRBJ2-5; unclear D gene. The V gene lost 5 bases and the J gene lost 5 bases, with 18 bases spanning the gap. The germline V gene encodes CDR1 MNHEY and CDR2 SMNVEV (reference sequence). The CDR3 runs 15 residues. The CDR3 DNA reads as TGTGCCAGCAGTGCCCATATGGGCCGTACTGAGACCCAGTACTTC. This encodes CASSAHMGRTETQYF.

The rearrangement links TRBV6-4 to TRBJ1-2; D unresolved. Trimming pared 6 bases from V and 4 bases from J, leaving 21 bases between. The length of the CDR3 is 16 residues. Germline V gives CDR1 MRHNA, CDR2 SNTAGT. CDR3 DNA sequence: TGTGCCAGCAGGATACAGTGGTTGAGCCATTCCTATGGCTACACCTTC. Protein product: CASRIQWLSHSYGYTF.

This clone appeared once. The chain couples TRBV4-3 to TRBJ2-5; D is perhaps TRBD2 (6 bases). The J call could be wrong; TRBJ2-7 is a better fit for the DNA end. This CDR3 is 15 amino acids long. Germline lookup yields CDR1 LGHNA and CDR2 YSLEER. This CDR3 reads CASSQVIGGRGEQYF. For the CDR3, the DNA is TGCGCCAGCAGCCAAGTCATCGGGGGACGAGGCGAGCAGTACTTC.

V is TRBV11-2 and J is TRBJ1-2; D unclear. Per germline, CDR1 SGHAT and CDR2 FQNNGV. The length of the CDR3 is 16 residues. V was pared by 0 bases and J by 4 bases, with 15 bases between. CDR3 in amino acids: CASSLDSSGVGYGYTF. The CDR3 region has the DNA TGTGCCAGCAGCTTAGACTCCTCGGGTGTGGGCTATGGCTACACCTTC.

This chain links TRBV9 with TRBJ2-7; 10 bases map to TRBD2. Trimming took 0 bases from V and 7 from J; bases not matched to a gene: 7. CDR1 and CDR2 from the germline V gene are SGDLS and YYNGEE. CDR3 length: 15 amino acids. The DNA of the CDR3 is TGTGCCAGCAGCGTAGCCCTAGCGGGAGTGAGGGAGCAGTACTTC. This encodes CASSVALAGVREQYF. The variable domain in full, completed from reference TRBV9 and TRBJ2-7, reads DSGVTQTPKHLITATGQRVTLRCSPRSGDLSVYWYQQSLDQGLQFLIQYYNGEERAKGNILERFSAQQFPDLHSELNLSSLELGDSALYFCASSVALAGVREQYFGPGTRLTVT.